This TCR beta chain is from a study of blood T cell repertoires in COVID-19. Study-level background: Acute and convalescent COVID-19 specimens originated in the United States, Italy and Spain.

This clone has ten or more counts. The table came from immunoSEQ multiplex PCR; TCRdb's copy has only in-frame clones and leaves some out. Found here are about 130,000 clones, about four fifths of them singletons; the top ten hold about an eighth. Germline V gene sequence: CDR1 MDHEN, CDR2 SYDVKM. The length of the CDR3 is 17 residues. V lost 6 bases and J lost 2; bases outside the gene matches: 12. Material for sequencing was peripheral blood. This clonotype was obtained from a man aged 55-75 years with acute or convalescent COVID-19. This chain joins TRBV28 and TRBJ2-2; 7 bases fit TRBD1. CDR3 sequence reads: CASSRYPDRLNTGELFF. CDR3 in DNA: TGTGCCAGCAGCCGGTATCCGGACAGGTTAAACACCGGGGAGCTGTTTTTT.